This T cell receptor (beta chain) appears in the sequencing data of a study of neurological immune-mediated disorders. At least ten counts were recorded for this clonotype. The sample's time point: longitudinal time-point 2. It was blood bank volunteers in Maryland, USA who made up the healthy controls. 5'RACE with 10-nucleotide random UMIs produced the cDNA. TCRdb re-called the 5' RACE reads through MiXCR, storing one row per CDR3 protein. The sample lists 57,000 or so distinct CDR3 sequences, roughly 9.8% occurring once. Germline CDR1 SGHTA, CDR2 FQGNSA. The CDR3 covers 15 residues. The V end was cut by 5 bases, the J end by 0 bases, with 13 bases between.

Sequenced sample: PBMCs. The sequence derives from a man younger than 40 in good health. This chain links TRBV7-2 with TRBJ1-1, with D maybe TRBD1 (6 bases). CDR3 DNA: TGTGCCAGCAGCGCATACAGGGCCATGAACACTGAAGCTTTCTTT. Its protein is CASSAYRAMNTEAFF.